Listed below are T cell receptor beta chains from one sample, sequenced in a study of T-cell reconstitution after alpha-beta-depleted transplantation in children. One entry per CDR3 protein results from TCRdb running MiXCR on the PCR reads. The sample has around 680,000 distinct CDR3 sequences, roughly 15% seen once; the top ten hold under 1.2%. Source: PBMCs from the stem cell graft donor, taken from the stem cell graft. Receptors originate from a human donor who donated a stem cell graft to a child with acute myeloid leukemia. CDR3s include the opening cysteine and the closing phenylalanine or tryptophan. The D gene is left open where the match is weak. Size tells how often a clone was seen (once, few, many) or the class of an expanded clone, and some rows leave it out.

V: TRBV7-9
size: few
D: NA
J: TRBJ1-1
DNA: TGTGCCAGCAGCTTTAACTCTAACACTGAAGCTTTCTTT
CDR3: CASSFNSNTEAFF

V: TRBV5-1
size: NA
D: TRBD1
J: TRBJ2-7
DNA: TGCGCCAGCAGCTCCTGGACAGGCGACTCCTACGAGCAGTACTTC
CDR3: CASSSWTGDSYEQYF

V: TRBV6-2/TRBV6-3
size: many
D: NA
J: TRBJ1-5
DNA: TGTGCCGGCCTACCCGCCCGGGATAGCAATCAGCCCCAGCATTTT
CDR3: CAGLPARDSNQPQHF

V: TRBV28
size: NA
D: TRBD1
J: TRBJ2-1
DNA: TGTGCCAGCAGGCTTGGGGGTCGGACAGGGGCCAGTGAGCAGTTCTTC
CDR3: CASRLGGRTGASEQFF

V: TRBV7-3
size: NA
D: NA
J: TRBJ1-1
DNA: TGTGCCAGCAGCTTAACGGGTGTCGGCGGGGGCACTGAAGCTTTCTTT
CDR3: CASSLTGVGGGTEAFF

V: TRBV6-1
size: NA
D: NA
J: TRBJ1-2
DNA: TGTGCCAGCAGTGAACCCGGTTGGGGCGCAGTCGACTACACCTTC
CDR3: CASSEPGWGAVDYTF

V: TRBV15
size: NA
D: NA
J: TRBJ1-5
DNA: TGTGCCACCAGCCGGGGGGTCAATCAGCCCCAGCATTTT
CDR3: CATSRGVNQPQHF

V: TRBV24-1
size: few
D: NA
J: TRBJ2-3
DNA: TGTGCCACCAGTGTAGGGGAGCTAGATACGCAGTATTTT
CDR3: CATSVGELDTQYF

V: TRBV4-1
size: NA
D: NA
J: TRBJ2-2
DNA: TGCGCCAGCAGCCAACCACCCGGTGTAGGGGAGCTGTTTTTT
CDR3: CASSQPPGVGELFF

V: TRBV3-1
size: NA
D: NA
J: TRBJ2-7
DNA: TGTGCCAGCAGCCAAGACCGTTACGAGCAGTACTTC
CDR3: CASSQDRYEQYF

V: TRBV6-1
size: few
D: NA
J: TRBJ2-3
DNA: TGTGCCAGCAGTCGGGGCAGTCGGGCTTCCCACACAGATACGCAGTATTTT
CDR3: CASSRGSRASHTDTQYF

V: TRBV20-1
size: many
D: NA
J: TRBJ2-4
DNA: TGCAGTGCTAGAGACATCTCAGGGACCAAAAACATTCAGTACTTC
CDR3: CSARDISGTKNIQYF

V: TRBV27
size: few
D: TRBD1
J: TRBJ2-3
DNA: TGTGCCAGCAGTGGGGACAGGGGGATGGACACGCAGTATTTT
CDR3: CASSGDRGMDTQYF

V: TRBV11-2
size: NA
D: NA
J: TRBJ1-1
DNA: TGTGCCAGCAGCTTAGTTGCACCGACCAGCATATCGAACACTGAAGCTTTCTTT
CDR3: CASSLVAPTSISNTEAFF

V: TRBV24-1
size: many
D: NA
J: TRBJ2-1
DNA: TGTGCCACCAGTGATTTCGGGGACGTTACCAATGAGCAGTTCTTC
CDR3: CATSDFGDVTNEQFF

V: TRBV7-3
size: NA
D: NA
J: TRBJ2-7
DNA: TGTGCCAGCAGCCCTATGGGGGGCTCCTACGAGCAGTACTTC
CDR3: CASSPMGGSYEQYF

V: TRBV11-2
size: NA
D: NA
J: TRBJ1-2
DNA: TGTGCCAGCAGCCCGCGGAGACAGTTCTATGGCTACACCTTC
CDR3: CASSPRRQFYGYTF

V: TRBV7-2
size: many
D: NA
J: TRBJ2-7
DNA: TGTGCCAGCAGCTTTGACACCCGTGCCTACGAGCAGTACTTC
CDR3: CASSFDTRAYEQYF

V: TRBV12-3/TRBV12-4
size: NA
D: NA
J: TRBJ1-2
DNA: TGTGCCAGCACTCCCGACGGGGGCTCGTATGGCTACACCTTC
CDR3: CASTPDGGSYGYTF